The entry below gives a single TCR beta chain sequence along with its context. Antigen unknown. These data come from a study of cytomegalovirus exposure and HLA in healthy donors. Study in general: Around 200 million T cells yielded approximately 100 million unique TCR beta sequences, as an earlier analysis found. Study-wide points: A later analysis linked a missense variant in DCLRE1C to the trimming of TCR beta V and J genes. Data from an earlier analysis indicated that most TCR beta V segments were productive either about 87% or about 30% of the time.

PCR involved 60 Vbeta and 13 Jbeta primers. Data came from immunoSEQ multiplex PCR; TCRdb stores just in-frame clones and leaves some out. This sample yields more than 75,000 clones, of which around 89% are seen a single time; about 2.5% belongs to the top ten. The V gene lost 5 bases and the J gene lost 0 bases, with 8 bases spanning the gap. The CDR3 has 14 amino acids. Germline CDR1 and CDR2: SGHAT and FQDESV (reference sequence). The TCR sequence derives from a man between 18 and 29 years old in good health and CMV-seronegative. The chain links TRBV11-1 to TRBJ2-4; perhaps TRBD1 as D (5 bases). Sequencing was performed on PBMCs. The CDR3 is CASSRQLAKNIQYF. The CDR3 DNA follows: TGTGCCAGCAGCCGACAGTTAGCCAAAAACATTCAGTACTTC.